The T cell receptor (beta chain) described here comes from a study of immune evolution from preneoplasia to lung adenocarcinoma. Background on the study: HLA loss of heterozygosity: about 7% AIS, under 19% MIA, more than 25% ADC, none AAH.

Findings of the study overall: Top clone frequencies peaked in normal lung, apparently declining through invasive adenocarcinoma.

The data were produced by immunoSEQ multiplex PCR, yet TCRdb's version contains in-frame clones alone and is incomplete. The sample records about 6,400 clones, around 79% being singletons. The CDR3 has 17 amino acids. Macro-dissection enriched premalignant or tumor cells before nucleic acid extraction. As concerns this clone: Its target is unknown.

J is TRBJ1-1 and V is TRBV12-2; the D call TRBD1 from the table was never checked on the DNA. TRBV12-2 constitutes a pseudogene. The sample was FFPE minimally invasive lung adenocarcinoma tissue. The source of this sequence is a person aged 60 to 80 with lung adenocarcinoma. CDR3 bases: TGTGCAAGTCGCTTGATTTTGACAGGGGGCGACGGAGCTGAAGCTTTCTTT. Translating it yields CASRLILTGGDGAEAFF.